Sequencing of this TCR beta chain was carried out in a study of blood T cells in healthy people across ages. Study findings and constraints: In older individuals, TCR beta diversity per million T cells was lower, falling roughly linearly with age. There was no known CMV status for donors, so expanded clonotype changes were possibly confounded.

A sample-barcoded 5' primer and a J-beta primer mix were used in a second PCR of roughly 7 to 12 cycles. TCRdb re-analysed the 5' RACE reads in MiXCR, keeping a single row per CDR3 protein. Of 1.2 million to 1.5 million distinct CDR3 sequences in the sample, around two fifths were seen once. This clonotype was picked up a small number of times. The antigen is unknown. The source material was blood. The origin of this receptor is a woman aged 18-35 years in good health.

CDR3 in amino acids: CSAPGNDSYNEQFF. CDR3 sequence (DNA): TGCAGTGCACCAGGAAATGACTCCTACAATGAGCAGTTCTTC. V is TRBV20-1 and J is TRBJ2-1; no reliable D call. There are 14 residues in the CDR3. Germline CDR1 DFQATT, CDR2 SNEGSKA (reference sequence). V dropped 6 bases and J dropped 0 bases, with 12 bases sitting between them.